Listed below are T cell receptor beta chains from one sample, sequenced in a study of regulatory T cells in long-lasting Graves disease. MiXCR was run by TCRdb on the multiplex PCR reads, yielding one entry per CDR3 protein. The data contain 400,000 to 500,000 distinct CDR3 sequences, about a sixth of them singletons. The sample was also reused in another study, on T cells in Graves' hyperthyroidism and ophthalmopathy.

This sample comprised peripheral blood mononuclear cells (PBMCs), obtained at new diagnosis, from a patient treated with antithyroid drugs. Receptors originate from a woman aged 18 to 35 with Graves disease. The CDR3 runs from the conserved cysteine through the conserved F or W. D genes are given only for firm matches. Not all rows give a size; the values are once, few, many and, for expanded clones, a class.

- many TRBJ2-7 TRBV27 TGTGCCAGCAGTTTAATGGCTACTAGCTACGAGCAGTACTTC CASSLMATSYEQYF
TRBD1 many TRBJ2-5 TRBV2 TGTGCCAGCAGGGACCGGACAGGGTTTATGGAGACCCAGTACTTC CASRDRTGFMETQYF
TRBD1 - TRBJ1-1 TRBV10-1 TGCGCCAGCAGTACGGGACAGGGAGAGACTGAAGCTTTCTTT CASSTGQGETEAFF
- many TRBJ2-1 TRBV6-1 TGTGCCAGCAGTCGGGGGAACGAGCAGTTCTTC CASSRGNEQFF
- few TRBJ2-5 TRBV20-1 TGCAGTGCTAGCGGAACGCGGTGGGGAGGGGGGGAGACCCAGTACTTC CSASGTRWGGGETQYF
TRBD1 many TRBJ1-2 TRBV27 TGTGCCAGCAGTCCATGGGACAGGGCATCGGGGGGCTACACCTTC CASSPWDRASGGYTF
- few TRBJ1-2 TRBV5-1 TGTGCCAGCAGCGCCTTACAGGGTAGCCATGGCTACACCTTC CASSALQGSHGYTF
- - TRBJ2-2 TRBV19 TGTGCCAGTAGTATGGGCAGGGTAGAAGGGGAGCTGTTTTTT CASSMGRVEGELFF
- few TRBJ1-2 TRBV20-1 TGCAGTGCTGAACTGGTGCGGGGTTCTGAAGGCTACACCTTC CSAELVRGSEGYTF
- few TRBJ1-1 TRBV20-1 TGCAGTAAGCCCGACAGGTTTGGTTTGACTGAAGCTTTCTTT CSKPDRFGLTEAFF
TRBD2 many TRBJ2-1 TRBV7-2 TGTGCCAGCGGGGCGGGAGTGACACCGTTCTTC CASGAGVTPFF
TRBD2 - TRBJ2-1 TRBV19 TGTGCCAGTAGTTTAGCGGGAGGGCCCTATGAGCAGTTCTTC CASSLAGGPYEQFF
TRBD1 few TRBJ1-5 TRBV19 TGTGCCAGTTCCACTGGGACAGGGATTAATCAGCCCCAGCATTTT CASSTGTGINQPQHF
- many TRBJ2-5 TRBV28 TGTGCCAGCAGTGGGTACCCCACCAGAGAGACCCAGTACTTC CASSGYPTRETQYF
- - TRBJ2-7 TRBV27 TGTGCCAGCAGCCCCCGAGTGCAGTACGAGCAGTACTTC CASSPRVQYEQYF
- few TRBJ2-7 TRBV20-1 TGCAGTGCTAACCACGACACCGTCTCCTACGAGCAGTACTTC CSANHDTVSYEQYF
- many TRBJ1-1 TRBV19 TGTGCCAGTAGTATAGTCGGCCACATGAACACTGAAGCTTTCTTT CASSIVGHMNTEAFF
- few TRBJ2-6 TRBV10-3 TGTGCCATCTCTGGACAGTCCCCCTCTGGGGCCAACGTCCTGACTTTC CAISGQSPSGANVLTF
- few TRBJ2-1 TRBV5-1 TGCGCCAGCAGCTTGGTTTCGGGACCCTACAATGAGCAGTTCTTC CASSLVSGPYNEQFF
TRBD1 many TRBJ2-7 TRBV2 TGTGCCAGCAACGACAGGGGAGCCTACGAGCAGTACTTC CASNDRGAYEQYF
- many TRBJ2-7 TRBV6-2/TRBV6-3 TGTGCCAGCAGTGAATATTCACAGCCCGTCTACGAGCAGTACTTC CASSEYSQPVYEQYF
TRBD1 few TRBJ2-1 TRBV30 TGTGCCTGGAGTGTACGGGGACAGGGGCCTTACAATTGGGAGCAGTTCTTC CAWSVRGQGPYNWEQFF
TRBD1 few TRBJ1-3 TRBV6-1 TGTGCCAGCATAGTGGGACAGGGTTCTGGAAACACCATATATTTT CASIVGQGSGNTIYF
- many TRBJ2-7 TRBV28 TGTGCCAGCAGGAGACAGACAACATCCTACGAGCAGTACTTC CASRRQTTSYEQYF
- many TRBJ2-3 TRBV13 TGTGCCAGCAGCCTCCCATCCAGGGATACGCAGTATTTT CASSLPSRDTQYF
- many TRBJ1-1 TRBV7-9 TGTGCCAGCAGCTCAGGGATCGGGAACACTGAAGCTTTCTTT CASSSGIGNTEAFF
- many TRBJ1-1 TRBV3-1 TGTGCCAGCAGCCCGCGCACGGGGAACACTGAAGCTTTCTTT CASSPRTGNTEAFF
- many TRBJ1-3 TRBV6-1 TGTGCCAGCAGGCGAACAGGAAGCTCTGGAAACACCATATATTTT CASRRTGSSGNTIYF
- - TRBJ1-6 TRBV13 TGTGCCAGCAGCTCCGGTGGGGACCCCAATTCACCCCTCCACTTT CASSSGGDPNSPLHF
- - TRBJ1-2 TRBV9 TGTGCCAGCAGCCCACACCCAGGCAGGGTGTTAGACTATGGCTACACCTTC CASSPHPGRVLDYGYTF
- - TRBJ2-1 TRBV28 TGTGCCAGCAGCCCAGCGGATCTCCCGGGTAATGAGCAGTTCTTC CASSPADLPGNEQFF
TRBD2 - TRBJ2-1 TRBV9 TGTGCCAGCAGCGTAGGTCTCAGCGGGAGAGGGTCCTACAATGAGCAGTTCTTC CASSVGLSGRGSYNEQFF
- - TRBJ1-6 TRBV6-1 TGTGCCAGCAGACGTGAGGGTTTGGTTTCACCCCTCCACTTT CASRREGLVSPLHF
- many TRBJ2-3 TRBV24-1 TGTGCCACCAGTGAAGGGGAAGGGCCTCGCACAGATACGCAGTATTTT CATSEGEGPRTDTQYF
TRBD1 many TRBJ1-1 TRBV7-8 TGTGCCAGCAGACGACAGGGTTCCGGCACTGAAGCTTTCTTT CASRRQGSGTEAFF
- many TRBJ2-7 TRBV7-9 TGTGCCAGCAGCTCGAGGACCAGCTACGAGCAGTACTTC CASSSRTSYEQYF